Below, 15 T cell receptor beta chains from the same sample are listed, as sequenced in a study of blood T cell repertoires in COVID-19. TCRdb's copy holds only in-frame clones and misses some; the assay was immunoSEQ multiplex PCR. Here the sample spans fewer than 250,000 clones, around 84% being singletons. The sample comprised peripheral blood. Receptor source: a man aged 45-60 years with COVID-19, enrolled during active disease.

The chain links TRBV6-6 to TRBJ1-4; no definite D call. V lost 7 bases and J lost 4, with 19 bases in between. The CDR3 consists of 16 residues. CDR1 and CDR2 from the germline V gene are MNHNY and SVGAGI (reference sequence). CDR3 region: CASNVDRVIGNEKLFF. The CDR3, as DNA: TGTGCCAGCAACGTAGATCGGGTTATCGGTAATGAAAAACTGTTTTTT.

The chain joins TRBV29-1 to TRBJ1-4, with D possibly TRBD1 on 5 matching bases. Germline CDR1 and CDR2: SQVTM and ANQGSEA. The CDR3 covers 13 residues. With 3 bases removed from V and 8 bases from J, the gap between germline ends came to 13 bases. The chain's CDR3 is CSVEGREGEKLFF. The CDR3 DNA is TGCAGCGTTGAGGGCAGGGAAGGGGAAAAACTGTTTTTT.

The chain employs TRBV3-1 (or the pseudogene TRBV3-2) and TRBJ1-1; 10 nucleotides line up with TRBD1. Germline CDR1 is LGHDT and CDR2 is YNNKEL (reference sequence). The junction had 7 bases not matched to a gene; V was cut back by 11 bases and J by 1 base. This CDR3 is 14 amino acids long. The CDR3 DNA is TGTGCCGCCGGGACAGGGGCCCGGAACACTGAAGCTTTCTTT. Encoded protein: CAAGTGARNTEAFF.

The rearrangement joins TRBV7-3 to TRBJ2-1; 8 nucleotides align to TRBD2. Germline assignment: CDR1 SGHTA and CDR2 FQGTGA. The length of the CDR3 is 14 residues. Unmatched junction bases numbered 4, after V lost 0 bases and J lost 9 bases. CDR3 coding DNA: TGTGCCAGCAGCTTAACCGGGGGGGCCGCTGAGCAGTTCTTC. Translated: CASSLTGGAAEQFF.

The rearrangement joins TRBV6-5 to TRBJ1-2, with D possibly TRBD1 on 6 matching bases. V was shortened by 4 bases and J by 2 bases, with 8 bases between the two germline ends. Looked up from germline, CDR1 is MNHEY and CDR2 is SVGAGI. This CDR3 spans 13 amino acids. CDR3 region: CASSSTGNYGYTF. The CDR3 DNA is TGTGCCAGCAGTTCCACAGGGAACTATGGCTACACCTTC.

This clone showed up just once. This sequence joins TRBV10-3 and TRBJ2-1, with 9 positions matching TRBD1. CDR3 length equals 15 residues. J gave up 3 bases and V 8 bases, and 8 bases lay outside the gene matches. From germline, CDR1 is ENHRY and CDR2 SYGVKD. The CDR3 DNA follows: TGTGCCATCCTTTCCGCGGGACAGGGCTACAATGAGCAGTTCTTC. Translating gives CAILSAGQGYNEQFF.

The gene calls are TRBV27 and TRBJ2-5, with D perhaps matching TRBD1 (6 bases). The CDR3 consists of 14 residues. The germline V gene has CDR1 MNHEY and CDR2 SMNVEV (reference sequence). V lost 0 bases and J lost 4, with 9 bases in between. The CDR3 DNA reads as TGTGCCAGCAGTTTATCCGGGACACTAGAGACCCAGTACTTC. Translated, it gives CASSLSGTLETQYF.

The J gene is TRBJ1-4, the V gene TRBV6-5; perhaps TRBD1 as D (6 bases). The CDR3 loop spans 14 amino acids. Trimming pared 2 bases from V and 8 bases from J, leaving 12 bases between. CDR1 is MNHEY and CDR2 is SVGAGI in the germline V gene. CDR3 nucleotides: TGTGCCAGCAGTTACAACAGGGAACAAGAAAAACTGTTTTTT. Encoded protein: CASSYNREQEKLFF.

The chain employs TRBV9 and TRBJ2-7, with TRBD2 matching over 12 bases. With 0 bases clipped from V and 6 bases from J, the junction kept 7 bases outside the gene matches. In germline, CDR1 is SGDLS, CDR2 YYNGEE. The CDR3 extends over 16 amino acids. The CDR3 is CASSVGLAGGPAEQYF. The CDR3 nucleotides read TGTGCCAGCAGCGTAGGTCTAGCGGGGGGGCCGGCCGAGCAGTACTTC.

V and J are TRBV5-4 and TRBJ1-4; TRBD1 is a possible D gene (6 bases). V lost 2 bases, J lost 7 bases, and 18 bases lay in between. The CDR3 is 16 residues long. The V gene's germline CDR1 is SGHNT and CDR2 YYREEE (reference sequence). The CDR3: CASSLDPQGAGEKLFF. As DNA, the CDR3 is TGTGCCAGCAGCTTAGATCCACAGGGAGCAGGTGAAAAACTGTTTTTT. Variable domain in full (rest from reference TRBV5-4 and TRBJ1-4): ETGVTQSPTHLIKTRGQQVTLRCSSQSGHNTVSWYQQALGQGPQFIFQYYREEENGRGNFPPRFSGLQFPNYSSELNVNALELDDSALYLCASSLDPQGAGEKLFFGSGTQLSVL.

V and J are TRBV5-1 and TRBJ2-2, with D perhaps matching TRBD2 (6 bases). Germline V gene data show CDR1 as SGHRS and CDR2 as YFSETQ. CDR3 length: 18 residues. V lost 5 bases to trimming and J lost 5 bases, with 25 bases between them. The CDR3 reads CASRIKSWRGSGTGELFF. The DNA of the CDR3 is TGCGCCAGCAGAATCAAATCATGGAGGGGAAGTGGTACCGGGGAGCTGTTTTTT.

The gene calls are TRBV19 and TRBJ2-1; weak D call: TRBD2 (5 bases). The CDR3 is 15 amino acids. Germline V CDR1 and CDR2: LNHDA, SQIVND (reference sequence). V was shortened by 4 bases and J by 1 base, with 11 bases between the two germline ends. The CDR3, as DNA: TGTGCCAGTAGTACTAAGCGGCCATCCTACAATGAGCAGTTCTTC. Translated, it gives CASSTKRPSYNEQFF.

This chain links TRBV2 with TRBJ2-1, with TRBD2 as a possible D gene (5 bases). Trimming took 4 bases from V and 5 from J, leaving 9 bases between them. Germline CDR1 and CDR2: SNHLY and FYNNEI. The CDR3 length is 13 residues. Here the CDR3 reads CASSGTFDNEQFF. In DNA, the CDR3 is TGTGCCAGCAGTGGGACTTTTGACAATGAGCAGTTCTTC.

The genes are TRBV30 and TRBJ1-4; tentatively, D is TRBD1 (5 bases). The length of the CDR3 is 13 residues. Germline values: CDR1 GTSNPN, CDR2 SVGIG (reference sequence). The V gene lost 1 base and the J gene lost 8 bases, with 11 bases spanning the gap. Here the CDR3 reads CAWSARAGEKLFF. The CDR3 coding sequence is TGTGCCTGGAGTGCCAGGGCGGGGGAAAAACTGTTTTTT.

This clone has just one count. The chain links TRBV6-2 or TRBV6-3 to TRBJ1-1; possible D gene TRBD1, 6 bases. CDR1 and CDR2 (germline): MNHEY, SVGEGT. V lost 2 bases to trimming and J lost 1 base, with 14 bases between them. CDR3 length: 16 amino acids. CDR3: CASSYGQLRGNTEAFF. The CDR3 region has the DNA TGTGCCAGCAGTTACGGTCAACTCAGGGGGAACACTGAAGCTTTCTTT.